The 28 T cell receptor beta chains reported below all come from one sample, sequenced in a study of blood T cell repertoires in COVID-19. Assay: immunoSEQ multiplex PCR; the TCRdb copy retains only in-frame clones and omits some. The sample yields approximately 120,000 clones, roughly four fifths seen once. Source material: PBMCs or T cells enriched from blood (not recorded which). All receptors come from a man in his thirties or forties who had recovered from COVID-19.

This clone came up a few times. In nucleotides, the CDR3 is TGTGCCAGCAGCCCGGTGACTAGCGGGAGTCTGGAGCAGTTCTTC. Translating it yields CASSPVTSGSLEQFF. The rearrangement joins TRBV6-2 or TRBV6-3 to TRBJ2-1, with 12 bases identical to TRBD2. The V and J ends lost 6 bases and 10 bases, in that order; junction bases with no gene match: 10. In germline, CDR1 is MNHEY, CDR2 SVGEGT. The CDR3 extends over 15 amino acids.

The gene calls are TRBV18 and TRBJ2-5, with D uncertain. This CDR3 has 13 residues. The germline V and J ends were trimmed by 4 bases and 2 bases, with 8 bases remaining between them. Germline-derived CDR1 and CDR2 are KGHSH and LQKENI. The CDR3 coding sequence is TGTGCCAGCTCACGCGACTTACAAGAGACCCAGTACTTC. It codes for CASSRDLQETQYF.

Only a few counts were recorded for this clone. The rearrangement links TRBV13 to TRBJ2-5, with 8 bases matching TRBD1. Germline CDR1 reads PRHDT; CDR2 reads FYEKMQ (reference sequence). V shed 6 bases, J shed 3 bases, and the junction held 3 bases outside the gene matches. The CDR3 has 13 amino acids. CDR3 nucleotide sequence: TGTGCCAGCAGTCAGGACAGGGAAGAGACCCAGTACTTC. Translated: CASSQDREETQYF. Based on the CDR3 plus reference TRBV13 and TRBJ2-5, the full variable domain is AAGVIQSPRHLIKEKRETATLKCYPIPRHDTVYWYQQGPGQDPQFLISFYEKMQSDKGSIPDRFSAQQFSDYHSELNMSSLELGDSALYFCASSQDREETQYFGPGTRLLVL.

This clone came up a few times. This chain uses TRBV5-6 with TRBJ2-2, with 8 bases identical to TRBD1. The ends lost 4 bases at V and 6 bases at J; junction bases unmatched: 5. Germline lookup yields CDR1 SGHDT and CDR2 YYEEEE. This CDR3 has 14 amino acids. The CDR3 protein is CASSLPDRAGELFF. In DNA, the CDR3 is TGTGCCAGCAGCCTCCCGGACAGGGCCGGGGAGCTGTTTTTT.

J is TRBJ2-2 and V is TRBV11-2; unclear D gene. Trimming removed 0 bases from V and 7 bases from J, with 9 bases in between. CDR1 SGHAT and CDR2 FQNNGV come from the germline V gene. The CDR3 covers 14 residues. The CDR3, as DNA: TGTGCCAGCAGCTTAGATCTTGAGTTCGGGGAGCTGTTTTTT. Its translation: CASSLDLEFGELFF. Full variable domain (outside the CDR3, taken from reference TRBV11-2 and TRBJ2-2): EAGVAQSPRYKIIEKRQSVAFWCNPISGHATLYWYQQILGQGPKLLIQFQNNGVVDDSQLPKDRFSAERLKGVDSTLKIQPAKLEDSAVYLCASSLDLEFGELFFGEGSRLTVL.

CDR3 coding DNA: TGTGCCAGTAGTAGGAACAGCGGGGCGGGCGACCAGCCCCAGCATTTT. Translation gives CASSRNSGAGDQPQHF. The genes are TRBV19 and TRBJ1-5, with D possibly matching TRBD1 (5 bases). V shed 4 bases and J shed 7 bases, with 20 bases lying between them. This CDR3 spans 16 amino acids. CDR1 and CDR2 from the germline V gene are LNHDA and SQIVND (reference sequence). The whole variable domain, remainder taken from reference TRBV19 and TRBJ1-5, is DGGITQSPKYLFRKEGQNVTLSCEQNLNHDAMYWYRQDPGQGLRLIYYSQIVNDFQKGDIAEGYSVSREKKESFPLTVTSAQKNPTAFYLCASSRNSGAGDQPQHFGDGTRLSIL.

The chain couples TRBV3-1 (or the pseudogene TRBV3-2) to TRBJ1-1; D gene unclear. The length of the CDR3 is 12 residues. The germline CDR1 and CDR2 sequences are LGHDT and YNNKEL (reference sequence). The germline V and J ends were trimmed by 2 bases and 9 bases, with 10 bases remaining between them. Here the CDR3 reads CASSQTGRQAFF. The CDR3 region has the DNA TGTGCCAGCAGCCAAACCGGGAGACAAGCTTTCTTT.

CDR3 nucleotide sequence: TGTGCCAGCAGTTTGGGACAGGCTAAACACTACGAGCAGTACTTC. This sequence encodes CASSLGQAKHYEQYF. The chain recombines TRBV2 with TRBJ2-7, with 8 bases identical to TRBD1. V was pared by 5 bases and J by 3 bases, with 9 bases of the junction left unmatched. Germline lookup yields CDR1 SNHLY and CDR2 FYNNEI. This CDR3 is built from 15 residues.

V usage is TRBV14 and J usage is TRBJ1-1; D unresolved. The length of the CDR3 is 13 residues. Germline V lookup: CDR1 SGHDN, CDR2 FVKESK. Between the trimmed V and J ends, which lost 0 bases and 5 bases, there was a span of 7 bases. CDR3 loop: CASSQEWATEAFF. In DNA form, the CDR3 reads TGTGCCAGCAGCCAAGAATGGGCGACTGAAGCTTTCTTT.

This chain's CDR3 is CASSIGQGYNEQFF. The CDR3, as DNA: TGTGCCAGCAGCATCGGACAGGGATACAATGAGCAGTTCTTC. The J gene is TRBJ2-1, the V gene TRBV7-9; TRBD1 agrees at 8 bases. The CDR3 length is 14 residues. With V trimmed by 5 bases and J by 4 bases, 4 bases remained unmatched. Germline loops: CDR1 SEHNR, CDR2 FQNEAQ (reference sequence). Looking up the rest from reference TRBV7-9 and TRBJ2-1 gives the full variable domain: DTGVSQNPRHKITKRGQNVTFRCDPISEHNRLYWYRQTLGQGPEFLTYFQNEAQLEKSRLLSDRFSAERPKGSFSTLEIQRTEQGDSAMYLCASSIGQGYNEQFFGPGTRLTVL.

The sample holds a few counts of this clone. CDR3 DNA sequence: TGTGCCAGCAGCTTGATCATGTCTGAAGCTTTCTTT. Translated, it gives CASSLIMSEAFF. This chain connects TRBV5-8 to TRBJ1-1; D gene ambiguous. The CDR3 spans 12 residues. Trimming stripped 1 base from V and 6 bases from J, with 7 bases between. The germline CDR1 and CDR2 sequences are SGHTS and YDEGEE.

In its sample, this clone was seen a few times. V usage is TRBV5-4 and J usage is TRBJ2-3, with 10 positions matching TRBD2. The CDR3 covers 16 residues. CDR1 and CDR2 from the germline V gene are SGHNT and YYREEE (reference sequence). The junction had 10 bases not matched to a gene; V was cut back by 7 bases and J by 2 bases. The chain's CDR3 is CASHTGTSENTDTQYF. CDR3 nucleotides: TGTGCCAGCCATACAGGGACTAGCGAGAACACAGATACGCAGTATTTT.

V and J are TRBV11-2 and TRBJ2-3, with D possibly being TRBD1 (5 bases). Germline CDR1 and CDR2: SGHAT and FQNNGV. Trimming took off 4 bases at V and 6 bases at J, with 14 bases between the two ends. The CDR3 totals 14 residues. The CDR3 region is CASSSTVSGDTQYF. CDR3 DNA sequence: TGTGCCAGCAGCTCGACAGTAAGTGGCGATACGCAGTATTTT.

J is TRBJ1-1 and V is TRBV19, with D tentatively TRBD1 (5 bases). V was cut by 2 bases and J by 4 bases, with 14 bases left in between. The germline CDR1 and CDR2 sequences are LNHDA and SQIVND (reference sequence). This CDR3 has 15 residues. CDR3 amino acids: CASSITGVGGTEAFF. As DNA, the CDR3 is TGTGCCAGTAGTATAACCGGGGTGGGGGGCACTGAAGCTTTCTTT.

This clone showed up many times. V gene TRBV2 combines with J gene TRBJ1-2, with 8 bases fitting TRBD1. The junction had 4 bases not matched to a gene; V was cut back by 3 bases and J by 4 bases. Germline assignment: CDR1 SNHLY and CDR2 FYNNEI. The CDR3 is made up of 14 amino acids. The CDR3 DNA reads as TGTGCCAGCAGTGATGGCAGGGGGCCCTATGGCTACACCTTC. This encodes CASSDGRGPYGYTF.

The chain uses TRBV27 and TRBJ1-2, with 9 bases identical to TRBD1. This CDR3 has 16 residues. The germline gives CDR1 MNHEY, CDR2 SMNVEV (reference sequence). Unmatched junction bases numbered 14, after V lost 5 bases and J lost 7 bases. The CDR3 here is CASSILTPQGARGYTF. The DNA for the CDR3 is TGTGCCAGCAGTATCCTAACACCACAGGGGGCTCGTGGCTACACCTTC.

This chain links TRBV14 with TRBJ2-3; the match to TRBD2 covers 7 bases. CDR3 length: 13 amino acids. V trimming: 5 bases; J trimming: 5 bases; junction bases outside the gene matches: 4. From germline, CDR1 is SGHDN and CDR2 FVKESK. In DNA, the CDR3 is TGTGCCAGCAGCTGGGTAGCGGGAGATACGCAGTATTTT. Amino acids: CASSWVAGDTQYF.

The chain joins TRBV9 to TRBJ1-1; 8 bases match TRBD1. Germline CDR1 SGDLS, CDR2 YYNGEE. The CDR3 loop spans 12 amino acids. J lost 7 bases, V lost 3 bases, and 2 bases had no gene match. The CDR3 DNA sequence: TGTGCCAGCAGCGCCACAGGGGGTGAAGCTTTCTTT. Its translation is CASSATGGEAFF.

A word on this clone: The same CDR3 also results from other DNA sequences found in this sample. The chain couples TRBV7-9 to TRBJ1-1; D call uncertain. This CDR3 comprises 12 residues. V shed 5 bases and J shed 0 bases, with 4 bases lying between them. Germline V lookup: CDR1 SEHNR, CDR2 FQNEAQ (reference sequence). CDR3 amino acids: CASSPMNTEAFF. The CDR3 DNA reads as TGTGCCAGCAGCCCAATGAACACTGAAGCTTTCTTT.

V usage is TRBV19 and J usage is TRBJ1-2, with 7 bases lining up with TRBD1. The CDR3 is 13 residues long. The ends lost 6 bases at V and 0 bases at J; junction bases unmatched: 1. CDR1 and CDR2 from the germline V gene are LNHDA and SQIVND (reference sequence). The CDR3 sequence is CASRGQTNYGYTF. The CDR3 DNA follows: TGTGCCAGTAGGGGACAGACTAACTATGGCTACACCTTC.

This clone was counted a single time. The same CDR3 can be traced to other DNA sequences in this sample. This chain uses TRBV18 with TRBJ1-2, with 7 bases lining up with TRBD1. The ends lost 2 bases at V and 3 bases at J; junction bases unmatched: 0. Germline CDR1 KGHSH, CDR2 LQKENI. The CDR3 runs to 13 residues. CDR3 protein: CASSPTGDYGYTF. CDR3 nucleotides: TGTGCCAGCTCACCAACAGGGGACTATGGCTACACCTTC.

This clone was recorded a few times. This chain uses TRBV19 with TRBJ1-1; maybe TRBD1 (6 bases). CDR1 and CDR2 from the germline V gene are LNHDA and SQIVND (reference sequence). V was clipped by 5 bases and J by 0 bases, with 10 bases between them. CDR3 size: 14 residues. CDR3 DNA sequence: TGTGCCAGTAGTCTTGGACAGTTGAACACTGAAGCTTTCTTT. Translation gives CASSLGQLNTEAFF.

The J gene is TRBJ2-5, the V gene TRBV30; perhaps TRBD1 as D (5 bases). The CDR3 extends over 13 amino acids. V was cut by 5 bases and J by 4 bases, with 14 bases left in between. Germline V gives CDR1 GTSNPN, CDR2 SVGIG (reference sequence). CDR3 DNA: TGTGCCTGGGATCAGGGTAACGGAGAGACCCAGTACTTC. This codes for CAWDQGNGETQYF. Full variable domain (rest looked up from reference TRBV30 and TRBJ2-5): SQTIHQWPATLVQPVGSPLSLECTVEGTSNPNLYWYRQAAGRGLQLLFYSVGIGQISSEVPQNLSASRPQDRQFILSSKKLLLSDSGFYLCAWDQGNGETQYFGPGTRLLVL.

The V gene is TRBV9, the J gene TRBJ2-2; 7 nucleotides agree with TRBD2. This CDR3 contains 16 residues. J gave up 5 bases and V 0 bases, and 7 bases lay outside the gene matches. From germline, CDR1 is SGDLS and CDR2 YYNGEE. The CDR3 loop is CASSVAPGGGTGELFF. CDR3 DNA sequence: TGTGCCAGCAGCGTAGCTCCGGGAGGAGGGACCGGGGAGCTGTTTTTT.

The V gene is TRBV6-5, the J gene TRBJ2-7; a possible D gene is TRBD1 (6 bases). The CDR3 has 13 amino acids. Germline V CDR1 and CDR2: MNHEY, SVGAGI. With 10 bases removed from V and 1 base from J, the gap between germline ends came to 14 bases. CDR3 loop: CATYRDISYEQYV. The CDR3 nucleotides are TGTGCCACCTACCGGGACATTTCCTACGAGCAGTACGTC.

The V call is TRBV9, the J call TRBJ2-5; TRBD1 is a possible D gene (6 bases). Germline lookup yields CDR1 SGDLS and CDR2 YYNGEE. Trimming shortened V by 0 bases and J by 5 bases, and 14 bases separated the two germline ends. CDR3 size: 15 residues. This CDR3 is CASSVATTGGETQYF. DNA for the CDR3: TGTGCCAGCAGCGTAGCTACGACAGGCGGGGAGACCCAGTACTTC.

The chain couples TRBV18 to TRBJ2-7; 10 bases agree with TRBD1. Germline CDR1 is KGHSH and CDR2 is LQKENI. The CDR3 extends over 15 amino acids. The V gene end was trimmed by 4 bases and the J gene end by 3 bases; junction bases not matched to a gene: 6. CDR3 nucleotides: TGTGCCAGCTCACAGACAGGGGGCAGCGACTACGAGCAGTACTTC. Translated, it gives CASSQTGGSDYEQYF. Full variable domain (remainder filled in from reference TRBV18 and TRBJ2-7): NAGVMQNPRHLVRRRGQEARLRCSPMKGHSHVYWYRQLPEEGLKFMVYLQKENIIDESGMPKERFSAEFPKEGPSILRIQQVVRGDSAAYFCASSQTGGSDYEQYFGPGTRLTVT.

The chain links TRBV6-1 to TRBJ1-1; D is perhaps TRBD1 (5 bases). V was pared by 1 base and J by 4 bases, with 10 bases between. Germline V gene lookup returns CDR1 MNHNS and CDR2 SASEGT. The CDR3 is made up of 14 amino acids. The CDR3 is CASSEDWGGTEAFF. The CDR3 DNA is TGTGCCAGCAGTGAAGATTGGGGGGGCACTGAAGCTTTCTTT.